A selection of T cell receptor beta chains follows, all from one sample in a study of OX40 agonist ivuxolimab in advanced cancers. Profiled with immunoSEQ multiplex PCR; TCRdb holds only in-frame clones, not every one. The sample has about 110,000 clones; more than 85% are singletons. The sequencing here drew on CD4+ or CD8+ T cells sorted from blood, taken in a trial of the OX40 agonist ivuxolimab. These receptors were collected from an adult with an advanced solid tumor such as melanoma, head and neck, liver or kidney cancer. Both conserved end residues are part of each CDR3. The D gene is left open where the match is weak. Clone size is given for some rows only: seen once, a few or many times, or a class if the clone is expanded.

.,TRBJ2-7,TRBV6-5,.,TGTGCCAGCAGCCAGGACATAATCTACGAGCAGTACTTC,CASSQDIIYEQYF
TRBD1,TRBJ2-5,TRBV28,.,TGTGCCAGTACCCGACAGGGGGCTTTGGAGACCCAGTACTTC,CASTRQGALETQYF
.,TRBJ2-2,TRBV19,.,TGTGCCTGCAGGGGCCATTTAAACACCGGGGAGCTGTTTTTT,CACRGHLNTGELFF
.,TRBJ1-5,TRBV5-1,.,TGCGCCAGCAGCTTGAGGACGGACAATCAGCCCCAGCATTTT,CASSLRTDNQPQHF
.,TRBJ1-2,TRBV6-5,.,TGTGCCAGCAGTAATGGAGCCGCCTATGGCTACACCTTC,CASSNGAAYGYTF
.,TRBJ2-6,TRBV9,.,TGTGACAGCAGCGTTTGGAACGGTAGATCTGGGGCCAACGTCCTGACTTTC,CDSSVWNGRSGANVLTF
TRBD1,TRBJ1-4,TRBV10-3,.,TGTGCCATCAGTGCTGGACAGGCATTTGCAACTAATGAAAAACTGTTTTTT,CAISAGQAFATNEKLFF
.,TRBJ1-5,TRBV30,.,TGTGCCTGGAGTGTCGGGGTGGATCAGCCCCAGCATTTT,CAWSVGVDQPQHF
TRBD2,TRBJ2-7,TRBV5-6,.,TGTGCCAGCAGCCGAGCGGGGGTGCACGAGCAGTACTTC,CASSRAGVHEQYF
TRBD1,TRBJ1-2,TRBV5-4,.,TGTGCCAGCAGCCAAGATTGGGATGGGACAGGCCATGGCTACACCTTC,CASSQDWDGTGHGYTF
TRBD1,TRBJ1-1,TRBV29-1,few,TGCAGCGTGGAGGGACAGAAGAACACTGAAGCTTTCTTT,CSVEGQKNTEAFF
TRBD1,TRBJ2-7,TRBV29-1,.,TGCAGCGTTGGCCCCGACAGGGGTACCGAGCAGTACTTC,CSVGPDRGTEQYF
.,TRBJ1-1,TRBV6-5,.,TGTGCCAGCAGTTACTCGGGGGGCCTTGTGAACACTGAAGCTTTCTTT,CASSYSGGLVNTEAFF
TRBD2,TRBJ2-5,TRBV2,.,TGTGCCAGCAGCGCCTTGGTGGCGGGAGGGCAAGAGACCCAGTACTTC,CASSALVAGGQETQYF
.,TRBJ1-2,TRBV6-5,.,TGTGCCAGCAGTTACTCCGGGTGGGAGGTTGGCTATGGCTACACCTTC,CASSYSGWEVGYGYTF
TRBD2,TRBJ2-5,TRBV2,.,TGTGCCAGCAGTGACTTTGTACTAGCGGGGGAAAAAGAGACCCAGTACTTC,CASSDFVLAGEKETQYF
TRBD1,TRBJ2-5,TRBV29-1,.,TGCAGCGGCGGGACAGGGGGTCGGGTGACCCAGTACTTC,CSGGTGGRVTQYF
TRBD2,TRBJ2-7,TRBV7-2,.,TGTGCCAGCAGCTTATACTTTTCGGGACTAGCGGGTGGTAGCTACGAGCAGTACTTC,CASSLYFSGLAGGSYEQYF
TRBD2,TRBJ2-1,TRBV7-9,.,TGTGCCAGCAGCCTGACTAGCGGGGGCTACAATGAGCAGTTCTTC,CASSLTSGGYNEQFF
TRBD1,TRBJ2-2,TRBV2,.,TGTGCCACCCCCCGGGACAGTCACACCGGGGAGCTGTTTTTT,CATPRDSHTGELFF
TRBD1,TRBJ1-6,TRBV25-1,.,TGTGCCAGCAGTCGAGTCCCCCGGGACAGGGGCAATTCACCCCTCCACTTT,CASSRVPRDRGNSPLHF
TRBD2,TRBJ2-3,TRBV10-1,.,TGCGCCAGCAGTCTTAGCGGGACTCCCCCAGATACGCAGTATTTT,CASSLSGTPPDTQYF
.,TRBJ2-7,TRBV5-6,.,TGTGCCAGCAGCCCTCCGGCAGGCTCCTACGAGCAGTACTTC,CASSPPAGSYEQYF
.,TRBJ2-3,TRBV29-1,.,TGCAGCGTGATGGGGGTTAGCACAGATACGCAGTATTTT,CSVMGVSTDTQYF
.,TRBJ2-7,TRBV6-1,.,TGTGCCAGCAGTGAACATATAGGGGGCTACGAGCAGTACTTC,CASSEHIGGYEQYF
.,TRBJ2-2,TRBV6-1,.,TGTGCCACCACAACGGCAGGCGGGGAGCTGTTTTTT,CATTTAGGELFF
.,TRBJ2-2,TRBV2,few,TGTGCCAGCATCGAGGGACCCGGGGAGCTGTTTTTT,CASIEGPGELFF
.,TRBJ2-3,TRBV11-2,.,TGTGCCAGCAGCTTAGGTCAGATCCATGACACAGATACGCAGTATTTT,CASSLGQIHDTDTQYF
.,TRBJ1-4,TRBV6-1,.,TGTGCCAGCAGTGTGGGGCAGGGTGGCGAAAAACTGTTTTTT,CASSVGQGGEKLFF
.,TRBJ2-1,TRBV5-4,.,TGTGCCAGCAGCTTGATATCCGGGGACGAGCAGTTCTTC,CASSLISGDEQFF
TRBD1,TRBJ2-3,TRBV30,.,TGTGCCTGGAGTGTAGGGGGCCCGACGGATACGCAGTATTTT,CAWSVGGPTDTQYF
.,TRBJ2-6,TRBV5-1,once,TGCGCCAGCAAAACGGACAGCTACTCTGGGGCCAACGTCCTGACTTTC,CASKTDSYSGANVLTF
TRBD2,TRBJ2-3,TRBV10-3,once,TGTGCCATCAGTCGAGTGAAGGCGGGAGGTCGGACAGATACGCAGTATTTT,CAISRVKAGGRTDTQYF
.,TRBJ2-2,TRBV19,.,TGTGCCAGTGCCCCCCGGTTCACCGGGGAGCTGTTTTTT,CASAPRFTGELFF
.,TRBJ1-1,TRBV10-3,.,TGTGCCATCAGTGCGTGGGGAGAGGGCAACACTGAAGCTTTCTTT,CAISAWGEGNTEAFF
.,TRBJ2-7,TRBV2,once,TGTGCCAGCAGTGTCAAACCCGGAGGTTCCTACGAGCAGTACTTC,CASSVKPGGSYEQYF
.,TRBJ1-5,TRBV6-5,.,TGTGCCAGCACCCGAGGTTGGGGCAACAATCAGCCCCAGCATTTT,CASTRGWGNNQPQHF
.,TRBJ2-3,TRBV11-2,.,TGTGCCAGCAGCCCCACCACAGATACGCAGTATTTT,CASSPTTDTQYF
TRBD1,TRBJ1-2,TRBV30,.,TGTGCCTGGAGGGACAGGGGGGACTATGGCTACACCTTC,CAWRDRGDYGYTF
TRBD2,TRBJ2-7,TRBV4-1,once,TGCGCCAGCAGCCAAGTCAGCGGGGGCTACCGCTCCTACGAGCAGTACTTC,CASSQVSGGYRSYEQYF
.,TRBJ2-5,TRBV27,.,TGTGCCAGCAGTTTATCAGACAGGCAAGAGACCCAGTACTTC,CASSLSDRQETQYF
.,TRBJ2-7,TRBV30,.,TGTGCCTGGAGTGTCGCGAAGGTGTTCTACGAGCAGTACTTC,CAWSVAKVFYEQYF